Shown below are 22 T cell receptor beta chains from a single sample sequenced in a study of long-term antiretroviral therapy in people with HIV. Samples were assayed with immunoSEQ v3.0 at survey level. The table came from immunoSEQ multiplex PCR; TCRdb's copy has only in-frame clones and leaves some out. The sample holds around 21,000 clones, approximately 82% seen once. Sequencing used unsorted PBMCs, obtained 0.2 years after starting antiretroviral therapy. The receptors were sampled from a woman aged 25 to 39 with HIV.

The chain couples TRBV27 to TRBJ2-3; TRBD2 matches at 11 bases. V lost 3 bases to trimming and J lost 3 bases; unmatched junction nucleotides: 5. Germline values: CDR1 MNHEY, CDR2 SMNVEV (reference sequence). The CDR3 has 16 amino acids. In DNA, the CDR3 is TGTGCCAGCAGTTTCCTAGCGGGGGGTACTACAGATACGCAGTATTTT. Its protein is CASSFLAGGTTDTQYF.

This clone was observed a handful of times. The rearrangement uses TRBV19 and TRBJ1-2; D may be TRBD1 (5 bases). CDR3 size: 15 residues. Germline CDR1 and CDR2: LNHDA and SQIVND (reference sequence). V was trimmed by 5 bases and J by 6 bases, leaving 19 bases between them. This CDR3 reads CASSWSYRDGDGYTF. The CDR3 DNA follows: TGTGCCAGTAGTTGGAGTTATAGGGACGGGGATGGCTACACCTTC.

The chain combines TRBV10-3 with TRBJ1-1, with D uncertain. Germline V CDR1 and CDR2: ENHRY, SYGVKD. V gave up 11 bases and J gave up 1 base, with 11 bases separating them. This CDR3 spans 12 amino acids. CDR3 DNA: TGTGCCGTCCTTCAGGAGAACACTGAAGCTTTCTTT. Translation: CAVLQENTEAFF.

This clone has a single count. The rearrangement joins TRBV19 to TRBJ1-1; no clear D gene. The germline V and J ends were trimmed by 2 bases and 1 base, with 5 bases remaining between them. Looked up from germline, CDR1 is LNHDA and CDR2 is SQIVND (reference sequence). This CDR3 has 13 amino acids. CDR3: CASSITQNTEAFF. The CDR3, as DNA: TGTGCCAGTAGTATAACTCAGAACACTGAAGCTTTCTTT. Filled out from reference TRBV19 and TRBJ1-1, the complete variable domain reads DGGITQSPKYLFRKEGQNVTLSCEQNLNHDAMYWYRQDPGQGLRLIYYSQIVNDFQKGDIAEGYSVSREKKESFPLTVTSAQKNPTAFYLCASSITQNTEAFFGQGTRLTVV.

The chain employs TRBV7-2 and TRBJ1-1; 8 nucleotides line up with TRBD1. The CDR3 runs to 16 residues. CDR1 is SGHTA and CDR2 is FQGNSA in the germline V gene. The J segment lost 3 bases and the V segment lost 4 bases, leaving 10 bases of the junction unmatched. The CDR3 DNA is TGTGCCAGCAGCTATCTCCGGGACAGGAGCGACACTGAAGCTTTCTTT. Protein: CASSYLRDRSDTEAFF.

This sequence joins TRBV9 and TRBJ1-3, with 8 bases identical to TRBD1. CDR1 and CDR2 (germline): SGDLS, YYNGEE. V shed 0 bases, J shed 2 bases, and the junction held 4 bases outside the gene matches. The CDR3 length is 16 residues. The CDR3 is CASSVGTGSPGNTIYF. The CDR3 DNA follows: TGTGCCAGCAGCGTAGGGACAGGGAGCCCTGGAAACACCATATATTTT.

The V gene is TRBV6-5, the J gene TRBJ2-2; D is ambiguous. The germline V and J ends were trimmed by 8 bases and 0 bases, with 7 bases remaining between them. This CDR3 is built from 13 residues. Germline V gene data show CDR1 as MNHEY and CDR2 as SVGAGI. The CDR3 region is CASEQTNTGELFF. CDR3 bases: TGTGCCAGCGAGCAGACGAACACCGGGGAGCTGTTTTTT.

The chain has TRBV2 and TRBJ2-5, with 9 nucleotides matching TRBD2. Germline V gene data show CDR1 as SNHLY and CDR2 as FYNNEI. This CDR3 spans 14 amino acids. V trimming: 4 bases; J trimming: 5 bases; junction bases outside the gene matches: 5. The CDR3 sequence: CASSGTSVYETQYF. The CDR3 bases are TGTGCCAGCAGTGGGACTAGCGTATATGAGACCCAGTACTTC.

This chain connects TRBV7-3 to TRBJ1-3; D may be TRBD1 (6 bases). V lost 5 bases to trimming and J lost 4 bases, with 12 bases between them. Germline CDR1 SGHTA, CDR2 FQGTGA. The CDR3 covers 14 residues. CDR3 residues: CASSPGTPGNTIYF. In nucleotides, the CDR3 is TGTGCCAGCAGCCCCGGGACACCCGGAAACACCATATATTTT.

The chain combines TRBV6-1 with TRBJ1-1; tentative D call: TRBD1 (5 bases). The CDR3 length is 13 residues. Trimming took off 2 bases at V and 10 bases at J, with 14 bases between the two ends. Germline CDR1 and CDR2: MNHNS and SASEGT. The CDR3 bases are TGTGCCAGCAGTGAACTAAAGGCAGGGCGAGCTTTCTTT. Residues: CASSELKAGRAFF.

The chain has TRBV18 and TRBJ1-1, with TRBD1 matching 7 bases. In germline, CDR1 is KGHSH, CDR2 LQKENI. The CDR3 runs to 19 residues. V was pared by 6 bases and J by 0 bases, with 19 bases of the junction left unmatched. In DNA, the CDR3 is TGTGCCAGCTCGCGACACGGACAGGTTGAGAGCTACCTGAACACTGAAGCTTTCTTT. This gives the protein CASSRHGQVESYLNTEAFF.

As for this clone: The identical CDR3 is also encoded by other nucleotide sequences in the sample. The chain combines TRBV4-2 with TRBJ2-1; 7 bases align to TRBD1. Germline values: CDR1 LGHNA, CDR2 YNFKEQ. The J segment lost 1 base and the V segment lost 0 bases, leaving 3 bases of the junction unmatched. The CDR3 loop spans 16 amino acids. The CDR3 is CASSQDSRGSYNEQFF. The CDR3 DNA reads TGTGCCAGCAGCCAAGATAGCAGGGGGTCCTACAATGAGCAGTTCTTC.

The chain is built from TRBV18 and TRBJ2-7; 9 nucleotides match TRBD2. The CDR3 runs to 13 residues. J was trimmed by 3 bases and V by 3 bases; bases with no gene match: 0. Looked up from germline, CDR1 is KGHSH and CDR2 is LQKENI. The CDR3: CASSPTSGYEQYV. Written as DNA, the CDR3 is TGTGCCAGCTCACCGACTAGCGGCTACGAGCAGTACGTC.

This chain links TRBV10-2 with TRBJ2-4; D perhaps matches TRBD1 (6 bases). In germline, CDR1 is WSHSY, CDR2 SAAADI. The CDR3 is made up of 12 amino acids. V was trimmed by 3 bases and J by 14 bases, leaving 14 bases between them. DNA for the CDR3: TGCGCCAGCAGTGAAGTCAGGACAGCTGAGTACTTC. Its protein product is CASSEVRTAEYF.

The table lists this clone with a few counts. CDR3 region: CASSTVANGYTF. The DNA for the CDR3 is TGTGCCAGCAGTACGGTGGCGAATGGCTACACCTTC. V gene TRBV6-1 combines with J gene TRBJ1-2; no firm D call. This CDR3 has 12 amino acids. V lost 5 bases and J lost 6, with 10 bases in between. Germline assignment: CDR1 MNHNS and CDR2 SASEGT.

This chain uses TRBV5-5 with TRBJ1-1; D is ambiguous. This CDR3 region has 14 residues. Per germline, CDR1 SGHKS and CDR2 YYEKEE (reference sequence). Trimming cost V 6 bases and J 5 bases, with 17 bases left between them. CDR3 loop: CASIEVVWGTEAFF. CDR3 nucleotides: TGTGCCAGCATCGAGGTCGTCTGGGGAACTGAAGCTTTCTTT.

The sample holds one count of this clone. The rearrangement joins TRBV6-5 to TRBJ2-3; 7 bases match TRBD2. The CDR3 contains 14 residues. V was pared by 8 bases and J by 3 bases, with 8 bases of the junction left unmatched. Germline lookup yields CDR1 MNHEY and CDR2 SVGAGI. This CDR3 reads CASRAGRITDTQYF. CDR3 DNA sequence: TGTGCCAGCCGAGCGGGAAGGATTACAGATACGCAGTATTTT.

J is TRBJ2-5 and V is TRBV2, with D perhaps TRBD2 (5 bases). The CDR3 covers 12 residues. Germline assignment: CDR1 SNHLY and CDR2 FYNNEI. V dropped 8 bases and J dropped 2 bases, with 9 bases sitting between them. CDR3 in amino acids: CASSAAQETQYF. CDR3 DNA: TGTGCCAGCTCAGCGGCTCAAGAGACCCAGTACTTC.

This chain uses TRBV19 with TRBJ1-5; D is possibly TRBD1 (5 bases). This CDR3 has 16 residues. Trimming removed 6 bases at V and 7 bases at J, with 22 bases between. Germline CDR1 is LNHDA and CDR2 is SQIVND (reference sequence). The CDR3 spells CASRFPSRGFGQPQHF. The CDR3 region has the DNA TGTGCCAGTAGATTTCCGTCTAGGGGTTTCGGGCAGCCCCAGCATTTT.

This CDR3 is CASSHGTGGQETQYF. The CDR3 coding sequence is TGCGCCAGCAGCCACGGGACAGGGGGCCAGGAGACCCAGTACTTC. V usage is TRBV5-1 and J usage is TRBJ2-5; 12 bases match TRBD1. V lost 4 bases to trimming and J lost 5 bases; unmatched junction nucleotides: 6. The length of the CDR3 is 15 residues. The V gene's germline CDR1 is SGHRS and CDR2 YFSETQ.

V usage is TRBV25-1 and J usage is TRBJ1-2; TRBD1 matches 8 bases. This CDR3 is built from 17 residues. The germline V gene has CDR1 MGHDK and CDR2 SYGVNS. With 4 bases clipped from V and 6 bases from J, the junction kept 16 bases outside the gene matches. CDR3 in DNA: TGTGCCAGCAGTGCCCCGGGACAGGCCTCTTTCGCCCATGGCTACACCTTC. It encodes CASSAPGQASFAHGYTF.

The J gene is TRBJ1-2, the V gene TRBV7-2; the D is unclear. V was cut by 3 bases and J by 8 bases, with 16 bases left in between. Germline CDR1 is SGHTA and CDR2 is FQGNSA. This CDR3 spans 14 amino acids. Written as DNA, the CDR3 is TGTGCCAGCAGCTTCACCGGGTCCACCTTCGGCTACACCTTC. This sequence encodes CASSFTGSTFGYTF.